The subject of this entry is one T cell receptor (beta chain). The antigen is not known. Clones were sequenced by immunoSEQ multiplex PCR, and TCRdb holds only the in-frame ones, with some missing. The repertoire consists of about 110,000 clones, with around 85% occurring once and the leading ten covering 4% to 5%. This sample was included in a study of T cell responses to AZD1222 COVID-19 vaccine. Study findings and constraints: Clonal diversity was possibly underestimated; the donors were predominantly white British and more often female. Repertoires were collected only later (after the peak T cell response had occurred). Reportedly, close to half of spike-specific TCRs are directed against unmutated variant regions. Just a handful of AZD1222 recipients tested seropositive at baseline.

Germline V CDR1 and CDR2: MDHEN, SYDVKM. This CDR3 is 15 amino acids long. The J segment lost 5 bases and the V segment lost 6 bases, leaving 9 bases of the junction unmatched. The receptor comes from an adult in good health. The sample was peripheral blood, taken on day 0 of AZD1222 vaccination. The gene calls are TRBV28 and TRBJ2-5, with 10 bases identical to TRBD1. Written as DNA, the CDR3 is TGTGCCAGCAGGGTGACAGGGGGCATGACGGAGACCCAGTACTTC. Amino acids: CASRVTGGMTETQYF.